This T cell receptor (beta chain) was retrieved from a study of T cell responses to AZD1222 COVID-19 vaccine. Across the whole study: Second-dose timings of about 4 or about 12 weeks were pooled. Study-level results: Baseline seropositives among AZD1222 recipients totaled only 6 or 7. Spike-specific TCR breadth and depth both grew after two AZD1222 doses.

Note on this clone: The antigen is unknown.

Clones were read by immunoSEQ multiplex PCR, and TCRdb kept only the in-frame ones, dropping some. The repertoire includes approximately 99,000 clones, about 90% of them detected once, and roughly 2.9% sits in the top ten. The CDR3 covers 16 residues. Germline lookup yields CDR1 SNHLY and CDR2 FYNNEI. With V trimmed by 1 base and J by 7 bases, 6 bases remained unmatched. Sequences were derived from peripheral blood, sampled on day 0 of AZD1222 vaccination. The genes are TRBV2 and TRBJ1-6, with 8 bases that match TRBD1. This clonotype originated in an adult in good health. The CDR3 DNA is TGTGCCAGCAGTGAAGGACAGGGGAAATTGAATTCACCCCTCCACTTT. It yields the protein CASSEGQGKLNSPLHF.